The 26 T cell receptor beta chains presented below share a single source sample, sequenced in a study of blood T cell repertoires in COVID-19. Using immunoSEQ multiplex PCR, the repertoire was profiled, and TCRdb retains in-frame clones only, with some absent. The repertoire includes roughly 260,000 clones, approximately 80% of them detected once, and 3% to 4% sits in the top ten. The specimen was peripheral blood. The receptors come from a woman in her thirties or forties with active or convalescent COVID-19.

This chain links TRBV11-2 with TRBJ2-7, with a weak D call TRBD2 (6 bases). Germline assignment: CDR1 SGHAT and CDR2 FQNNGV. V was pared by 4 bases and J by 1 base, with 23 bases between. There are 18 residues in the CDR3. CDR3 coding DNA: TGTGCCAGCAGCTACTTTGGCCTAACTGCGGGGACTTCCTACGAGCAGTACTTC. Protein sequence: CASSYFGLTAGTSYEQYF.

As DNA, the CDR3 is TGTGCCAGCAGTAAAGACGACAGAGATAACTATGGCTACACCTTC. Its protein product is CASSKDDRDNYGYTF. The chain couples TRBV21-1 to TRBJ1-2; TRBD1, the table's D call, was not compared with the DNA. TRBV21-1 is a pseudogene. CDR3 length equals 15 residues.

The chain uses TRBV2 and TRBJ2-1, with D unclear. Trimming left V 3 bases short and J 2 bases short, with 2 bases between. In germline, CDR1 is SNHLY, CDR2 FYNNEI. The CDR3 covers 12 residues. The DNA for the CDR3 is TGTGCCAGCAGTGACGCCTACAATGAGCAGTTCTTC. Translation: CASSDAYNEQFF. The entire variable domain, with the rest obtained from reference TRBV2 and TRBJ2-1, is as follows: EPEVTQTPSHQVTQMGQEVILRCVPISNHLYFYWYRQILGQKVEFLVSFYNNEISEKSEIFDDQFSVERPDGSNFTLKIRSTKLEDSAMYFCASSDAYNEQFFGPGTRLTVL.

The V gene is TRBV10-3, the J gene TRBJ2-3; 9 bases are a match to TRBD2. V was clipped by 6 bases and J by 3 bases; unmatched bases: 4. Germline CDR1 and CDR2: ENHRY and SYGVKD. The CDR3 extends over 14 amino acids. CDR3 coding DNA: TGTGCCATCAGAATAGCGGGGGCAACAGATACGCAGTATTTT. Its translation: CAIRIAGATDTQYF.

The gene calls are TRBV4-2 and TRBJ1-2, with D possibly being TRBD1 (6 bases). Trimming cost V 0 bases and J 4 bases, with 15 bases left between them. The CDR3 has 16 residues. Germline V gene lookup returns CDR1 LGHNA and CDR2 YNFKEQ. CDR3 sequence: CASSQDRTDLAYGYTF. DNA for the CDR3: TGTGCCAGCAGCCAAGATAGGACAGATCTGGCCTATGGCTACACCTTC.

The chain has TRBV11-2 and TRBJ1-3, with unresolved D. Trimming pared 5 bases from V and 4 bases from J, leaving 15 bases between. Germline V lookup: CDR1 SGHAT, CDR2 FQNNGV. The CDR3 runs to 15 residues. CDR3: CASSKDGVPGNTIYF. CDR3 in DNA: TGTGCCAGCAGCAAAGACGGGGTCCCCGGAAACACCATATATTTT.

This clone was found a few times. This chain connects TRBV29-1 to TRBJ1-1; maybe TRBD1 (5 bases). The V gene's germline CDR1 is SQVTM and CDR2 ANQGSEA. V was clipped by 1 base and J by 0 bases, with 12 bases between them. The CDR3 is 15 residues long. CDR3 sequence reads: CSVEGGEGMNTEAFF. CDR3 sequence (DNA): TGCAGCGTTGAAGGCGGGGAGGGGATGAACACTGAAGCTTTCTTT.

V usage is TRBV19 and J usage is TRBJ1-2, with D possibly TRBD1 on 5 matching bases. Germline-derived CDR1 and CDR2 are LNHDA and SQIVND (reference sequence). The CDR3 is made up of 16 amino acids. V lost 7 bases and J lost 3, with 21 bases in between. The CDR3, as DNA: TGTGCCAGTAACCCGACCGGGACCCCGGGAGACTATGGCTACACCTTC. As protein: CASNPTGTPGDYGYTF. The whole variable domain, remainder taken from reference TRBV19 and TRBJ1-2, is DGGITQSPKYLFRKEGQNVTLSCEQNLNHDAMYWYRQDPGQGLRLIYYSQIVNDFQKGDIAEGYSVSREKKESFPLTVTSAQKNPTAFYLCASNPTGTPGDYGYTFGSGTRLTVV.

This clone was observed a handful of times. This sequence joins TRBV6-5 and TRBJ2-7; TRBD1 agrees at 9 bases. There are 15 residues in the CDR3. Germline CDR1 is MNHEY and CDR2 is SVGAGI. With 6 bases clipped from V and 1 base from J, the junction kept 7 bases outside the gene matches. This CDR3 is CASRETGGPSYEQYF. CDR3 sequence (DNA): TGTGCCAGCAGAGAGACAGGGGGGCCTTCCTACGAGCAGTACTTC.

This clone was recorded once. The chain couples TRBV27 to TRBJ2-6, with a possible D match to TRBD2 (5 bases). The CDR3 is 15 residues long. Germline CDR1 is MNHEY and CDR2 is SMNVEV (reference sequence). The ends were cut back, 3 bases at V and 1 base at J, with 7 bases in the middle. CDR3 in amino acids: CASSFEGSGANVLTF. CDR3 nucleotides: TGTGCCAGCAGTTTTGAGGGTTCTGGGGCCAACGTCCTGACTTTC.

The chain is built from TRBV10-3 and TRBJ1-3, with a tentative D call TRBD1 (6 bases). The CDR3 is 13 amino acids. Looked up from germline, CDR1 is ENHRY and CDR2 is SYGVKD. The V and J ends lost 9 bases and 4 bases respectively, with 13 bases between them. In DNA, the CDR3 is TGTGCCATGAACACAGGGTCCGGAAACACCATATATTTT. Its translation: CAMNTGSGNTIYF.

The chain has TRBV6-1 and TRBJ1-3; D is uncertain. Looked up from germline, CDR1 is MNHNS and CDR2 is SASEGT. The CDR3 runs 18 residues. Trimming removed 2 bases at V and 6 bases at J, with 23 bases between. CDR3 sequence reads: CASSERPLLGGSANTIYF. CDR3 bases: TGTGCCAGCAGTGAAAGGCCCCTCCTTGGAGGGAGCGCAAACACCATATATTTT.

The chain uses TRBV7-9 and TRBJ2-7, with D possibly being TRBD2 (5 bases). Germline V gives CDR1 SEHNR, CDR2 FQNEAQ (reference sequence). The V end lost 1 base, the J end lost 7 bases, and 8 bases lay between the germline ends. The CDR3 covers 12 residues. CDR3 amino acids: CASSLGPGEQYV. CDR3 DNA sequence: TGTGCCAGCAGCTTAGGACCGGGGGAGCAGTACGTC.

This sequence joins TRBV5-1 and TRBJ1-5, with D tentatively TRBD1 (6 bases). Per the germline V gene, CDR1 is SGHRS and CDR2 is YFSETQ. This CDR3 region has 14 residues. The ends were cut back, 4 bases at V and 5 bases at J, with 13 bases in the middle. The CDR3 spells CASSPGQPDQPQHF. DNA for the CDR3: TGCGCCAGCAGCCCAGGACAGCCGGATCAGCCCCAGCATTTT.

This clone appeared a single time. The V and J genes are TRBV2 and TRBJ1-4; no clear D gene. Germline-derived CDR1 and CDR2 are SNHLY and FYNNEI. This CDR3 contains 12 residues. V was shortened by 7 bases and J by 4 bases, with 7 bases between the two germline ends. The CDR3 DNA follows: TGTGCCAGCAAGGAGATTAATGAAAAACTGTTTTTT. Encoded protein: CASKEINEKLFF.

The chain has TRBV7-9 and TRBJ2-3; 7 bases agree with TRBD2. Germline CDR1 and CDR2: SEHNR and FQNEAQ (reference sequence). V gave up 1 base and J gave up 2 bases; unmatched junction bases: 6. CDR3 length equals 16 residues. CDR3: CASSLDRDYHTDTQYF. In DNA form, the CDR3 reads TGTGCCAGCAGCTTAGACCGGGACTACCACACAGATACGCAGTATTTT.

The V call is TRBV10-2, the J call TRBJ2-2; 9 nucleotides match TRBD1. Germline V gene lookup returns CDR1 WSHSY and CDR2 SAAADI. CDR3 length: 14 residues. With 7 bases clipped from V and 3 bases from J, the junction kept 3 bases outside the gene matches. CDR3 residues: CASKRTGDTGELFF. The CDR3, as DNA: TGCGCCAGCAAAAGGACAGGGGACACCGGGGAGCTGTTTTTT.

The J gene is TRBJ1-5, the V gene TRBV7-9; D gene unclear. Germline CDR1 reads SEHNR; CDR2 reads FQNEAQ (reference sequence). CDR3 length: 14 residues. Deletions cut 1 base from V and 5 bases from J, with 9 bases between. The CDR3 loop reads CASSLGTFDQPQHF. The CDR3 nucleotides are TGTGCCAGCAGCTTAGGTACATTCGATCAGCCCCAGCATTTT.

This clone was counted between two and nine times. This CDR3 reads CAWSVQGPPGDQPQHF. The DNA of the CDR3 is TGTGCCTGGAGTGTACAGGGGCCCCCAGGGGATCAGCCCCAGCATTTT. J is TRBJ1-5 and V is TRBV30, with 7 nucleotides matching TRBD1. Germline trimming cut 0 bases from V and 5 bases from J; bases unmatched to any gene: 10. The CDR3 loop spans 16 amino acids. The germline V gene encodes CDR1 GTSNPN and CDR2 SVGIG (reference sequence).

The chain joins TRBV7-9 to TRBJ1-4; D call uncertain. The CDR3 spans 11 residues. V dropped 7 bases and J dropped 8 bases, with 8 bases sitting between them. Germline CDR1 is SEHNR and CDR2 is FQNEAQ (reference sequence). In nucleotides, the CDR3 is TGTGCCAGCACCTTGAGGGAAAAACTGTTTTTT. Translating it yields CASTLREKLFF.

The chain has TRBV12-2 and TRBJ2-7; whether TRBD1, the table's D call, matches the DNA was not checked. TRBV12-2 is a pseudogene locus. The CDR3 runs to 12 residues. CDR3 amino acids: CASRGDRDEQYV. CDR3 DNA: TGTGCAAGTCGCGGGGACAGGGACGAGCAGTACGTC.

This clone is a singleton in its sample. The genes are TRBV11-1 and TRBJ1-4; TRBD1 matches 9 bases. V gave up 5 bases and J gave up 6 bases; unmatched junction bases: 10. This CDR3 has 16 residues. Germline loops: CDR1 SGHAT, CDR2 FQDESV (reference sequence). In DNA form, the CDR3 reads TGTGCCAGCAGCCGAGAAGCCGGGACAGGGTATGAAAAACTGTTTTTT. Residues: CASSREAGTGYEKLFF.

This chain uses TRBV28 with TRBJ1-4; D gene ambiguous. Germline-derived CDR1 and CDR2 are MDHEN and SYDVKM. V was shortened by 3 bases and J by 5 bases, with 10 bases between the two germline ends. The CDR3 runs 14 residues. This CDR3 is CASSFRTGNEKLFF. The CDR3 DNA sequence: TGTGCCAGCAGTTTTAGGACTGGGAATGAAAAACTGTTTTTT.

This clone was detected only a few times. The chain recombines TRBV6-4 with TRBJ2-4; TRBD1 matches at 9 bases. V lost 4 bases, J lost 8 bases, and 6 bases stayed unmatched. CDR3 length: 14 amino acids. Germline V gene data show CDR1 as MRHNA and CDR2 as SNTAGT. CDR3 residues: CASSAKGQGHIQYF. CDR3 DNA sequence: TGTGCCAGCAGTGCGAAGGGACAGGGACACATTCAGTACTTC.

This chain connects TRBV21-1 to TRBJ2-7; the D call of TRBD2 is as the table states it, not checked on the DNA. TRBV21-1 is classified as a pseudogene. The CDR3 totals 18 residues. CDR3 amino acids: CASSKDASGGASSYEQYF. CDR3 nucleotide sequence: TGTGCCAGCAGCAAAGACGCTAGCGGGGGGGCGAGCTCCTACGAGCAGTACTTC.

The chain links TRBV3-1 (or the pseudogene TRBV3-2) to TRBJ2-1; D remains ambiguous. The CDR3 is 14 residues long. CDR1 LGHDT and CDR2 YNNKEL come from the germline V gene (reference sequence). Trimming stripped 2 bases from V and 9 bases from J, with 14 bases between. The CDR3 sequence is CASSQHTDSTEQFF. For the CDR3, the DNA is TGTGCCAGCAGCCAACACACGGATAGCACTGAGCAGTTCTTC.